The source of this T cell receptor (beta chain) is a study of PD-1 blockade in classical Hodgkin lymphoma. Specified time point: newly diagnosed, previously untreated cHL patient sample. The ends were cut back, 4 bases at V and 0 bases at J, with 10 bases in the middle. Germline V gene data show CDR1 as ENHRY and CDR2 as SYGVKD. CDR3 length equals 14 residues. The method was immunoSEQ multiplex PCR; TCRdb's version includes in-frame clones alone and lacks a portion of them. The sample contains 70,000 or so clones, nearly 95% of which appear only once. The genes are TRBV10-3 and TRBJ2-7; D is possibly TRBD2 (6 bases). This TCR was sampled from a human donor with classical Hodgkin lymphoma. Material: peripheral blood mononuclear cells (PBMCs). The CDR3 sequence is CAISGISGSYEQYF. The CDR3 DNA follows: TGTGCCATCAGTGGGATTAGCGGCTCCTACGAGCAGTACTTC.